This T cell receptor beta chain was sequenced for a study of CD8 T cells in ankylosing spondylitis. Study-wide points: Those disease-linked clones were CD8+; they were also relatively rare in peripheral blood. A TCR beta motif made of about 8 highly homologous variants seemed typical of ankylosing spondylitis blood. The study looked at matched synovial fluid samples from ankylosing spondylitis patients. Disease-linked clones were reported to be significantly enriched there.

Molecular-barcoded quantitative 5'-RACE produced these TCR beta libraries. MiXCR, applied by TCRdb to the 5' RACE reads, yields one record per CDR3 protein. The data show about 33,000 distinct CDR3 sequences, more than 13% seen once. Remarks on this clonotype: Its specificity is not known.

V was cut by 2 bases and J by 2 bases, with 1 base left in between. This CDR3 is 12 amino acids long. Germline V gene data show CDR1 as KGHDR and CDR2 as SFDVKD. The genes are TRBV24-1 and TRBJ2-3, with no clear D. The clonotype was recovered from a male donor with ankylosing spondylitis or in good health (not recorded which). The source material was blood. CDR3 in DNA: TGTGCCACCAGTGATTCCACAGATACGCAGTATTTT. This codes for CATSDSTDTQYF.